The source of this TCR beta chain is a study of identical twins. Broader study findings: Its conclusions, products of cross-sectional statistical analysis, did not come from following the same donors.

To note about this clonotype: Its antigen is as yet unknown.

Template switching (which added a universal primer site) was used, and cDNA carried unique molecular identifiers. TCRdb re-called the 5' RACE reads through MiXCR, storing one row per CDR3 protein. The table lists approximately 300,000 distinct CDR3 sequences, 8.5% to 9.5% of them singletons, with roughly 7% in the top ten. Trimming cost V 1 base and J 4 bases, with 19 bases left between them. Germline CDR1 LGHDT, CDR2 YNNKEL (reference sequence). The CDR3 covers 17 residues. This sample was shared with a second study, whose subject was yellow fever vaccine responses in identical twins.

Sample: CD8+ T cells sorted from blood. The sequence came from a woman aged 18-30 years in good health. The V and J genes are TRBV3-1 and TRBJ1-2, with a possible D match to TRBD1 (5 bases). CDR3 nucleotides: TGTGCCAGCAGCCAAGGGCTCCGGACACCCCTGGGCTATGGCTACACCTTC. Its protein is CASSQGLRTPLGYGYTF.